The following is a T cell receptor beta chain sequence with its context. This entry is derived from a study of T cell changes during pregnancy in multiple sclerosis. The data were produced by immunoSEQ multiplex PCR, yet TCRdb's version contains in-frame clones alone and is incomplete. The sample records roughly 100,000 clones, 92% being singletons. CDR3 length: 14 residues. J was trimmed by 6 bases and V by 6 bases; bases with no gene match: 7. In germline, CDR1 is SGHTA, CDR2 FQGNSA. The chain has TRBV7-2 and TRBJ2-3; 9 bases map to TRBD2. The source of this sequence is a female donor with multiple sclerosis, enrolled in a pregnancy study. The sequencing used peripheral blood, collected after pregnancy. The CDR3 here is CASRIAGAGDTQYF. The CDR3 DNA follows: TGTGCCAGCAGGATAGCGGGGGCCGGGGATACGCAGTATTTT.